These 27 T cell receptor beta chains came from one sample sequenced in a study of blood T cell repertoires in COVID-19. Libraries were prepared by immunoSEQ multiplex PCR; TCRdb keeps only in-frame clonotypes and omits some of them. The data contain over 250,000 clones, around 92% of them seen just once; the ten biggest clones take up more than 1.5%. The material sequenced was PBMCs or T cells enriched from blood (not recorded which). The receptors were gathered from a woman between 55 and 75 years old who had recovered from COVID-19.

The J gene is TRBJ1-5, the V gene TRBV2; 9 bases match TRBD1. CDR3 size: 14 residues. The V gene end was trimmed by 9 bases and the J gene end by 6 bases; junction bases not matched to a gene: 9. Germline loops: CDR1 SNHLY, CDR2 FYNNEI. The CDR3 DNA reads as TGTGCCAGTACCGGGACAGGGCCCCCTCAGCCCCAGCATTTT. Its translation is CASTGTGPPQPQHF.

The CDR3 DNA follows: TGCGCCAGCAGTCAGGAAGGGGCTCTAGCCAAAAACATTCAGTACTTC. The encoded protein is CASSQEGALAKNIQYF. The rearrangement links TRBV23-1 to TRBJ2-4, with D possibly matching TRBD1 (5 bases). TRBV23-1 is recorded as an ORF, its role being uncertain. The CDR3 is 16 residues long. V lost 3 bases, J lost 0 bases, and 12 bases lay in between.

This clone was seen more than once but under ten times. J is TRBJ2-7 and V is TRBV7-8; D is unresolved. The CDR3 covers 16 residues. The germline V gene has CDR1 SGHVS and CDR2 FQNEAQ. Trimming shortened V by 0 bases and J by 2 bases, and 14 bases separated the two germline ends. The CDR3 spells CASSLARLALPYEQYF. CDR3 coding DNA: TGTGCCAGCAGCTTAGCGCGGTTGGCACTCCCCTACGAGCAGTACTTC. The variable domain in full, completed from reference TRBV7-8 and TRBJ2-7, reads GAGVSQSPRYKVAKRGQDVALRCDPISGHVSLFWYQQALGQGPEFLTYFQNEAQLDKSGLPSDRFFAERPEGSVSTLKIQRTQQEDSAVYLCASSLARLALPYEQYFGPGTRLTVT.

Here the CDR3 DNA reads TGTGCCACCCACCAGGAGGTTTATCAGCCCCAGCATTTT. It encodes CATHQEVYQPQHF. The chain couples TRBV2 to TRBJ1-5; D remains ambiguous. Per the germline V gene, CDR1 is SNHLY and CDR2 is FYNNEI. This CDR3 has 13 amino acids. Trimming cost V 10 bases and J 5 bases, with 15 bases left between them.

The V and J genes are TRBV20-1 and TRBJ2-5, with a weak D call TRBD1 (6 bases). Germline assignment: CDR1 DFQATT and CDR2 SNEGSKA (reference sequence). The length of the CDR3 is 11 residues. Between the trimmed V and J ends, which lost 4 bases and 3 bases, there was a span of 6 bases. CDR3 sequence reads: CSANREETQYF. Here the CDR3 DNA reads TGCAGTGCTAACAGGGAAGAGACCCAGTACTTC.

This clone turned up a few times. This chain connects TRBV5-6 to TRBJ1-3, with D perhaps TRBD1 (6 bases). V was trimmed by 4 bases and J by 0 bases, leaving 23 bases between them. Per germline, CDR1 SGHDT and CDR2 YYEEEE. This CDR3 has 19 amino acids. As DNA, the CDR3 is TGTGCCAGCAGCCCACAGTTTGAGGGGGATCTCAGCTCTGGAAACACCATATATTTT. Protein sequence: CASSPQFEGDLSSGNTIYF.

The chain has TRBV9 and TRBJ2-1; tentatively, D is TRBD2 (5 bases). The germline CDR1 and CDR2 sequences are SGDLS and YYNGEE. The V and J ends lost 4 bases and 4 bases respectively, with 15 bases between them. The CDR3 extends over 15 amino acids. CDR3 protein: CASSPTLRVYNEQFF. CDR3 nucleotides: TGTGCCAGCAGCCCCACCCTGCGGGTATACAATGAGCAGTTCTTC.

J is TRBJ2-5 and V is TRBV3-1 (or the pseudogene TRBV3-2); D gene ambiguous. CDR1 is LGHDT and CDR2 is YNNKEL in the germline V gene (reference sequence). V was trimmed by 5 bases and J by 5 bases, leaving 12 bases between them. The CDR3 has 13 amino acids. The chain's CDR3 is CASSYVVRETQYF. The CDR3 nucleotides are TGTGCCAGCAGCTATGTTGTCCGGGAGACCCAGTACTTC.

The chain is built from TRBV2 and TRBJ1-2; D is undetermined. The CDR3 spans 13 residues. The germline V gene has CDR1 SNHLY and CDR2 FYNNEI. Between the trimmed V and J ends, which lost 6 bases and 3 bases, there was a span of 11 bases. The DNA of the CDR3 is TGTGCCAGCAGCGCTCGAGGCGACTATGGCTACACCTTC. This codes for CASSARGDYGYTF.

The genes are TRBV19 and TRBJ1-5, with D unresolved. With 0 bases removed from V and 4 bases from J, the gap between germline ends came to 10 bases. CDR1 and CDR2 from the germline V gene are LNHDA and SQIVND (reference sequence). CDR3 size: 15 residues. The CDR3 nucleotides read TGTGCCAGTAGTATAGAGAGGCGGCTGAATCAGCCCCAGCATTTT. Protein sequence: CASSIERRLNQPQHF.

The J gene is TRBJ1-1, the V gene TRBV11-3; possible D gene TRBD1, 5 bases. The germline V gene has CDR1 SGHNT and CDR2 YENEEA. Deletions cut 5 bases from V and 7 bases from J, with 14 bases between. The CDR3 spans 13 residues. CDR3 region: CASSQTRRGEAFF. The CDR3 DNA is TGTGCCAGCAGCCAAACCAGAAGGGGTGAAGCTTTCTTT.

The chain employs TRBV27 and TRBJ2-1; 10 bases line up with TRBD2. Germline V gene data show CDR1 as MNHEY and CDR2 as SMNVEV (reference sequence). This CDR3 has 15 amino acids. V was clipped by 4 bases and J by 8 bases; unmatched bases: 8. The CDR3 DNA reads as TGTGCCAGCAGTTCGTGGCTAGCGGGAGTAGATGAGCAGTTCTTC. As protein: CASSSWLAGVDEQFF.

This clone has just a few counts. The genes are TRBV28 and TRBJ1-4; tentatively, D is TRBD1 (6 bases). Germline-derived CDR1 and CDR2 are MDHEN and SYDVKM. The V and J ends lost 10 bases and 4 bases respectively, with 16 bases between them. This CDR3 is built from 14 residues. The CDR3 region is CATGGGRFNEKLFF. Here the CDR3 DNA reads TGTGCCACCGGGGGGGGGCGGTTTAATGAAAAACTGTTTTTT.

The chain links TRBV4-1 to TRBJ2-7, with 8 bases fitting TRBD1. Germline trimming cut 2 bases from V and 0 bases from J; bases unmatched to any gene: 6. CDR1 and CDR2 (germline): MGHRA, YSYEKL. The CDR3 is 16 amino acids. The CDR3 protein is CASSQQDRDSSYEQYF. CDR3 nucleotides: TGCGCCAGCAGCCAACAGGACAGGGATAGCTCCTACGAGCAGTACTTC.

The genes are TRBV19 and TRBJ2-1; D is ambiguous. CDR3 size: 14 residues. Germline CDR1 and CDR2: LNHDA and SQIVND (reference sequence). With 0 bases removed from V and 7 bases from J, the gap between germline ends came to 10 bases. CDR3 bases: TGTGCCAGTAGTATAGATCTTCGAGCGAATGAGCAGTTCTTC. It is translated as CASSIDLRANEQFF.

This sequence joins TRBV5-8 and TRBJ1-6; the match to TRBD1 covers 8 bases. V lost 9 bases, J lost 10 bases, and 9 bases stayed unmatched. The germline V gene has CDR1 SGHTS and CDR2 YDEGEE. The CDR3 contains 13 residues. CDR3 loop: CATRNRGNSPLHF. The CDR3 DNA reads as TGTGCCACCCGAAACAGGGGGAACTCACCCCTCCACTTT. Together with reference TRBV5-8 and TRBJ1-6, the CDR3 gives the full variable domain: EAGVTQSPTHLIKTRGQQATLRCSPISGHTSVYWYQQALGLGLQFLLWYDEGEERNRGNFPPRFSGRQFPNYSSELNVNALELEDSALYLCATRNRGNSPLHFGNGTRLTVT.

This clone was observed a few times. This rearrangement joins TRBV15 to TRBJ1-2; no clear D gene. The CDR3 is made up of 12 amino acids. V shed 3 bases and J shed 7 bases, with 9 bases lying between them. In germline, CDR1 is LNHNV, CDR2 YYDKDF (reference sequence). The chain's CDR3 is CATSRATGGYTF. The CDR3 DNA reads TGTGCCACCAGCAGGGCCACGGGTGGCTACACCTTC.

The J gene is TRBJ2-1, the V gene TRBV7-9; 9 bases are a match to TRBD2. The CDR3 runs 15 residues. Trimming at V came to 1 base and at J to 4 bases, leaving 2 bases not matched to a gene. Germline values: CDR1 SEHNR, CDR2 FQNEAQ (reference sequence). Written as DNA, the CDR3 is TGTGCCAGCAGCTTAGGTAGCGGGGGTTACAATGAGCAGTTCTTC. Translating gives CASSLGSGGYNEQFF.

Here the CDR3 reads CASSPPEAYQPQHF. The DNA of the CDR3 is TGTGCCAGCTCACCACCAGAGGCTTATCAGCCCCAGCATTTT. The rearrangement uses TRBV18 and TRBJ1-5; D is uncertain. Germline CDR1 and CDR2: KGHSH and LQKENI. The V and J ends lost 0 bases and 5 bases respectively, with 8 bases between them. The CDR3 consists of 14 residues.

J is TRBJ1-3 and V is TRBV18; no reliable D call. The CDR3 extends over 13 amino acids. The germline gives CDR1 KGHSH, CDR2 LQKENI. V lost 2 bases and J lost 4, with 6 bases in between. The CDR3 region is CASSPSQGNTIYF. The DNA of the CDR3 is TGTGCCAGCTCACCATCACAGGGAAACACCATATATTTT.

The chain joins TRBV3-1 (or the pseudogene TRBV3-2) to TRBJ2-2; weak D call: TRBD1 (6 bases). The germline CDR1 and CDR2 sequences are LGHDT and YNNKEL (reference sequence). Trimming removed 2 bases from V and 1 base from J, with 8 bases in between. The CDR3 has 15 residues. The CDR3 loop is CASSQPDRNTGELFF. The CDR3 bases are TGTGCCAGCAGCCAACCGGACAGGAACACCGGGGAGCTGTTTTTT.

With regard to this clone: Other nucleotide sequences in the sample specify the same CDR3. The chain recombines TRBV5-1 with TRBJ1-1, with 8 bases lining up with TRBD1. The V gene's germline CDR1 is SGHRS and CDR2 YFSETQ. Trimming removed 3 bases from V and 4 bases from J; junction bases left unmatched: 5. The CDR3 consists of 14 residues. CDR3 sequence: CASSSGQGGTEAFF. The DNA of the CDR3 is TGCGCCAGCAGCTCAGGACAGGGAGGCACTGAAGCTTTCTTT.

The J gene is TRBJ1-5, the V gene TRBV24-1; D is perhaps TRBD1 (6 bases). CDR3 length: 13 amino acids. The V and J ends lost 3 bases and 7 bases respectively, with 9 bases between them. Per the germline V gene, CDR1 is KGHDR and CDR2 is SFDVKD. CDR3 region: CATSDQGWQPQHF. CDR3 sequence (DNA): TGTGCCACCAGTGATCAGGGGTGGCAGCCCCAGCATTTT.

The V gene is TRBV27, the J gene TRBJ2-2, with 8 bases lining up with TRBD2. Trimming took 0 bases from V and 3 from J; bases not matched to a gene: 6. This CDR3 contains 17 residues. Germline V gene sequence: CDR1 MNHEY, CDR2 SMNVEV (reference sequence). CDR3 region: CASSLSIGGAYTGELFF. In DNA form, the CDR3 reads TGTGCCAGCAGTTTATCGATCGGGGGGGCCTACACCGGGGAGCTGTTTTTT.

J is TRBJ1-6 and V is TRBV7-9, with D possibly matching TRBD1 (6 bases). Between the trimmed V and J ends, which lost 5 bases and 6 bases, there was a span of 11 bases. Germline assignment: CDR1 SEHNR and CDR2 FQNEAQ (reference sequence). The CDR3 runs to 14 residues. CDR3 in DNA: TGTGCCAGCAGCCAACAGGGTTTTAATTCACCCCTCCACTTT. It encodes CASSQQGFNSPLHF.

This rearrangement joins TRBV15 to TRBJ1-5, with D possibly matching TRBD1 (5 bases). V lost 5 bases, J lost 8 bases, and 25 bases lay in between. The germline V gene encodes CDR1 LNHNV and CDR2 YYDKDF (reference sequence). This CDR3 is built from 17 residues. CDR3 residues: CATSRTPGGTSREPQHF. The CDR3 DNA sequence: TGTGCCACCAGCCGGACCCCTGGGGGGACCTCGAGGGAGCCCCAGCATTTT.

J is TRBJ2-7 and V is TRBV5-1; D remains ambiguous. V was clipped by 7 bases and J by 2 bases, with 10 bases between them. The CDR3 runs to 12 residues. The germline CDR1 and CDR2 sequences are SGHRS and YFSETQ. As DNA, the CDR3 is TGCGCCAGCTTCGCTATTCCCTACGAGCAGTACTTC. It codes for CASFAIPYEQYF.